The 14 T cell receptor beta chains below all came from one sample that was sequenced in a study of T cells expressing NK-cell markers. Using the 5' RACE reads, TCRdb records one entry per CDR3 protein without DNA. This sample's table reports almost 450,000 distinct CDR3 sequences. What was sequenced was blood T cells: a sorted CD56 or NKG2C T cell subset, CD4+ or CD8+ T cells, or bulk PBMC T cells (not recorded which). These receptors all come from a woman between 18 and 70 years old in good health.

V gene TRBV20-1 combines with J gene TRBJ1-5; the D call of TRBD1 rests on TCRdb alone, since no DNA is present to check it. This CDR3 has 15 residues. CDR1 and CDR2 from the germline V gene are DFQATT and SNEGSKA (reference sequence). CDR3 protein: CSAGKLAHSNQPQHF.

The chain employs TRBV20-1 and TRBJ1-6; TCRdb returns TRBD1, unconfirmable since there is no DNA. Germline V gives CDR1 DFQATT, CDR2 SNEGSKA (reference sequence). This CDR3 has 15 amino acids. The CDR3: CSARGDDRGNSPLHF.

V and J are TRBV7-9 and TRBJ1-1. This CDR3 contains 14 residues. CDR1 and CDR2 (germline): SEHNR, FQNEAQ (reference sequence). CDR3 in amino acids: CASSPARFGTEAFF. The whole variable domain, filled in from reference TRBV7-9 and TRBJ1-1, reads DTGVSQNPRHKITKRGQNVTFRCDPISEHNRLYWYRQTLGQGPEFLTYFQNEAQLEKSRLLSDRFSAERPKGSFSTLEIQRTEQGDSAMYLCASSPARFGTEAFFGQGTRLTVV.

The CDR3 region is CASSMPRQGTEAFF. The V gene is TRBV28, the J gene TRBJ1-1; TCRdb's assignment of TRBD1 cannot be checked, as there is no DNA. The CDR3 runs 14 residues. Germline V gene data show CDR1 as MDHEN and CDR2 as SYDVKM.

The chain uses TRBV7-9 and TRBJ2-1. This CDR3 is built from 16 residues. CDR1 and CDR2 (germline): SEHNR, FQNEAQ (reference sequence). The CDR3: CASSPHTSSEYNEQFF.

This sequence joins TRBV4-3 and TRBJ2-2; TCRdb calls TRBD1, which cannot be checked without DNA. Germline values: CDR1 LGHNA, CDR2 YSLEER. This CDR3 has 17 amino acids. The CDR3 loop is CASSQEGGLRGTGELFF.

The chain has TRBV20-1 and TRBJ2-1; TCRdb gives TRBD1 as the D gene, but with no DNA this cannot be confirmed. CDR1 DFQATT and CDR2 SNEGSKA come from the germline V gene (reference sequence). The CDR3 extends over 15 amino acids. The CDR3 reads CSATLRDRGGDEQFF.

The chain combines TRBV5-1 with TRBJ2-1; TCRdb lists TRBD2, though no DNA is available to test this call. The CDR3 loop spans 13 amino acids. Per the germline V gene, CDR1 is SGHRS and CDR2 is YFSETQ. CDR3 in amino acids: CASTQREHNEQFF.

This sequence joins TRBV2 and TRBJ2-5; there is no DNA to check the TCRdb D call of TRBD1. CDR1 is SNHLY and CDR2 is FYNNEI in the germline V gene. This CDR3 has 12 amino acids. CDR3 region: CASRSREETQYF.

This chain links TRBV11-2 with TRBJ2-1; the D call of TRBD2 rests on TCRdb alone, since no DNA is present to check it. Looked up from germline, CDR1 is SGHAT and CDR2 is FQNNGV. This CDR3 comprises 15 residues. The CDR3 loop is CASSLRALPDNEQFF.

The chain links TRBV4-1 to TRBJ2-1; without DNA, the TCRdb call of TRBD1 cannot be checked. The germline V gene has CDR1 MGHRA and CDR2 YSYEKL. The CDR3 length is 11 residues. The CDR3: CASSTPGEQFF.

The J gene is TRBJ1-2, the V gene TRBV4-3. The CDR3 sequence is 16 residues long. Germline CDR1 LGHNA, CDR2 YSLEER. CDR3 sequence reads: CASSQDLGETDFGYTF.

V and J are TRBV4-3 and TRBJ2-7; TCRdb proposes TRBD2, but this gene call is untestable without DNA. Germline V gene data show CDR1 as LGHNA and CDR2 as YSLEER. This CDR3 is built from 16 residues. CDR3 sequence reads: CASSQVLAGGSYEQYF.

CDR3 amino acids: CASREAGDGYTF. The V gene is TRBV2, the J gene TRBJ1-2. The CDR3 loop spans 12 amino acids. Germline assignment: CDR1 SNHLY and CDR2 FYNNEI. Variable domain in full (rest from reference TRBV2 and TRBJ1-2): EPEVTQTPSHQVTQMGQEVILRCVPISNHLYFYWYRQILGQKVEFLVSFYNNEISEKSEIFDDQFSVERPDGSNFTLKIRSTKLEDSAMYFCASREAGDGYTFGSGTRLTVV.